The 10 T cell receptor beta chains listed next were all sequenced from one sample in a study of T cells in Graves' hyperthyroidism and ophthalmopathy. Template material for amplifying TCR beta CDR3 regions consisted of RNA transcripts. HTBI primers were the set used in a first-round RT-PCR of the TCR CDR3. TCRdb reanalysed the multiplex PCR reads using MiXCR and keeps one entry per CDR3 protein. The sample lists about 460,000 distinct CDR3 sequences, 20% to 25% occurring once. Sample: blood. The receptors come from a woman between 65 and 79 years old with Graves' ophthalmopathy.

The chain combines TRBV5-1 with TRBJ2-4, with D possibly TRBD2 on 6 matching bases. CDR3 length: 14 amino acids. V dropped 0 bases and J dropped 14 bases, with 18 bases sitting between them. The germline V gene encodes CDR1 SGHRS and CDR2 YFSETQ. CDR3 DNA sequence: TGCGCCAGCAGCTTGGGCGGGACTCAAGGGGAAAAGTACTTC. Protein: CASSLGGTQGEKYF.

The chain has TRBV29-1 and TRBJ2-5, with no clear D. Germline V gene sequence: CDR1 SQVTM, CDR2 ANQGSEA. The CDR3 is 11 amino acids. Deletions cut 7 bases from V and 0 bases from J, with 6 bases between. Here the CDR3 reads CSAGYQETQYF. In DNA, the CDR3 is TGCAGCGCCGGGTACCAAGAGACCCAGTACTTC.

This clonotype was seen only a few times. The rearrangement links TRBV7-9 to TRBJ1-2; TRBD1 matches at 7 bases. The CDR3 is 15 residues long. With 0 bases clipped from V and 8 bases from J, the junction kept 9 bases outside the gene matches. The V gene's germline CDR1 is SEHNR and CDR2 FQNEAQ (reference sequence). This CDR3 is CASSLAGRGGLGYTF. CDR3 in DNA: TGTGCCAGCAGCTTAGCGGGCAGGGGGGGACTCGGCTACACCTTC.

The rearrangement uses TRBV12-3 or TRBV12-4 and TRBJ2-1, with D perhaps matching TRBD2 (6 bases). CDR3 length: 13 amino acids. The V end was cut by 3 bases, the J end by 7 bases, with 10 bases between. The CDR3 loop is CASSLGGENEQFF. In DNA form, the CDR3 reads TGTGCCAGCAGTTTGGGGGGAGAGAATGAGCAGTTCTTC.

This clonotype was seen more than once but under ten times. The rearrangement links TRBV12-3 or TRBV12-4 to TRBJ1-4, with no clear D. Trimming cost V 2 bases and J 7 bases, with 11 bases left between them. This CDR3 contains 14 residues. The CDR3 sequence: CASSLMGLGEKLFF. CDR3 bases: TGTGCCAGCAGTTTAATGGGGTTGGGTGAAAAACTGTTTTTT.

This clonotype was seen more than once but under ten times. The chain combines TRBV20-1 with TRBJ1-2; tentatively, D is TRBD1 (6 bases). This CDR3 has 14 residues. Germline CDR1 reads DFQATT; CDR2 reads SNEGSKA (reference sequence). V shed 3 bases and J shed 6 bases, with 17 bases lying between them. The DNA for the CDR3 is TGCAGTGCTAGCGGGAGCAGGGGTGGGGATGGCTACACCTTC. This translates into CSASGSRGGDGYTF.

In this sample, this clonotype turned up many times. The chain is built from TRBV27 and TRBJ2-3; D is uncertain. V was pared by 6 bases and J by 5 bases, with 15 bases between. Germline V gives CDR1 MNHEY, CDR2 SMNVEV (reference sequence). The CDR3 extends over 14 amino acids. The CDR3 nucleotides are TGTGCCAGCAGGGGATCCCTATCGATAGATACGCAGTATTTT. Encoded protein: CASRGSLSIDTQYF.

This clonotype was counted at least ten times. The rearrangement joins TRBV28 to TRBJ1-4; D is uncertain. The V end lost 5 bases, the J end lost 3 bases, and 13 bases lay between the germline ends. The CDR3 loop spans 15 amino acids. CDR1 and CDR2 from the germline V gene are MDHEN and SYDVKM. The CDR3 nucleotides are TGTGCCAGCAGTCCCGCTGGTCCTCCTAATGAAAAACTGTTTTTT. Encoded protein: CASSPAGPPNEKLFF. Using reference TRBV28 and TRBJ1-4 for the parts outside the CDR3, the full variable domain is DVKVTQSSRYLVKRTGEKVFLECVQDMDHENMFWYRQDPGLGLRLIYFSYDVKMKEKGDIPEGYSVSREKKERFSLILESASTNQTSMYLCASSPAGPPNEKLFFGSGTQLSVL.

This clonotype was seen ten or more times. J is TRBJ1-1 and V is TRBV12-3 or TRBV12-4, with D perhaps matching TRBD1 (6 bases). The CDR3 spans 14 residues. Trimming pared 2 bases from V and 1 base from J, leaving 8 bases between. For the CDR3, the DNA is TGTGCCAGCAGTTTAATGGGGGCGAACACTGAAGCTTTCTTT. Translation: CASSLMGANTEAFF.

This clonotype came up once. The chain combines TRBV5-4 with TRBJ2-1; 7 bases fit TRBD1. J was trimmed by 0 bases and V by 4 bases; bases with no gene match: 7. Germline CDR1 is SGHNT and CDR2 is YYREEE (reference sequence). The CDR3 runs 16 residues. The CDR3 region has the DNA TGTGCCAGCAGCCTGAAAAGGGACAGCTCCTACAATGAGCAGTTCTTC. Residues: CASSLKRDSSYNEQFF. The full variable domain, its missing parts supplied by reference TRBV5-4 and TRBJ2-1, is ETGVTQSPTHLIKTRGQQVTLRCSSQSGHNTVSWYQQALGQGPQFIFQYYREEENGRGNFPPRFSGLQFPNYSSELNVNALELDDSALYLCASSLKRDSSYNEQFFGPGTRLTVL.